Listed here are 23 T cell receptor beta chains from one sample, sequenced in a study of T cell responses to AZD1222 COVID-19 vaccine. Assay used: immunoSEQ multiplex PCR; TCRdb lists only in-frame clones, some missing. The data contain about 180,000 clones, 85% to 95% of them singletons. Sequences were derived from peripheral blood, sampled 28 days after the second dose of the MenACWY control vaccine. These receptors came from an adult who received the MenACWY meningococcal vaccine as a control.

This chain links TRBV5-1 with TRBJ2-2; TRBD2 aligns across 7 bases. Trimming took 2 bases from V and 2 from J; bases not matched to a gene: 12. This CDR3 spans 18 amino acids. Looked up from germline, CDR1 is SGHRS and CDR2 is YFSETQ. This chain's CDR3 is CASSLRLTGGFNTGELFF. The CDR3 bases are TGCGCCAGCAGCTTACGGCTGACGGGGGGTTTTAACACCGGGGAGCTGTTTTTT.

This sequence joins TRBV24-1 and TRBJ1-4; TRBD1 matches 9 bases. CDR3 length equals 20 residues. In germline, CDR1 is KGHDR, CDR2 SFDVKD. J was trimmed by 1 base and V by 3 bases; bases with no gene match: 14. The CDR3 region is CATSDAQRPRDRETNEKLFF. The CDR3 DNA sequence: TGTGCCACCAGTGATGCTCAGAGACCCCGGGACAGGGAAACTAATGAAAAACTGTTTTTT.

The chain has TRBV7-3 and TRBJ2-5; D gene uncertain. Germline CDR1 and CDR2: SGHTA and FQGTGA. The CDR3 covers 15 residues. Trimming took 8 bases from V and 4 from J, leaving 20 bases between them. The chain's CDR3 is CASAQSAASGETQYF. CDR3 DNA: TGTGCCAGCGCTCAAAGCGCAGCTTCAGGAGAGACCCAGTACTTC.

V usage is TRBV6-5 and J usage is TRBJ2-7, with D possibly being TRBD1 (5 bases). This CDR3 is 15 amino acids long. The V gene's germline CDR1 is MNHEY and CDR2 SVGAGI. V was cut by 2 bases and J by 6 bases, with 17 bases left in between. CDR3 protein: CASSYRQPSTAEQYF. DNA of the CDR3: TGTGCCAGCAGTTACCGACAGCCCTCTACCGCCGAGCAGTACTTC.

This clone showed up just once. The chain recombines TRBV3-1 (or the pseudogene TRBV3-2) with TRBJ1-1; D gene uncertain. Germline loops: CDR1 LGHDT, CDR2 YNNKEL (reference sequence). The CDR3 runs to 15 residues. V was trimmed by 2 bases and J by 11 bases, leaving 21 bases between them. The CDR3 protein is CASSQTPGPWAWAFF. The CDR3 region has the DNA TGTGCCAGCAGCCAAACTCCCGGGCCGTGGGCTTGGGCTTTCTTT.

The chain couples TRBV15 to TRBJ2-7, with D possibly TRBD2 on 7 matching bases. Germline CDR1 LNHNV, CDR2 YYDKDF (reference sequence). The ends were cut back, 3 bases at V and 1 base at J, with 16 bases in the middle. This CDR3 is built from 16 residues. The CDR3 bases are TGTGCCACCAGCAGGGACTTCGGGGGGCTGTCCTACGAGCAGTACTTC. It encodes CATSRDFGGLSYEQYF.

V gene TRBV29-1 combines with J gene TRBJ2-1, with 7 bases lining up with TRBD1. Unmatched junction bases numbered 9, after V lost 7 bases and J lost 12 bases. CDR3 size: 11 residues. CDR1 SQVTM and CDR2 ANQGSEA come from the germline V gene. The CDR3 DNA sequence: TGCAGCGGGACGACAGGGAGAGGGCAGTTCTTC. The encoded protein is CSGTTGRGQFF.

The gene calls are TRBV19 and TRBJ1-5; 7 positions agree with TRBD1. The germline gives CDR1 LNHDA, CDR2 SQIVND (reference sequence). The V segment lost 5 bases and the J segment 4 bases; nucleotides outside the gene matches: 5. The CDR3 has 14 residues. The CDR3 loop reads CASSFRTGNQPQHF. The DNA for the CDR3 is TGTGCCAGTAGTTTCCGGACAGGTAATCAGCCCCAGCATTTT.

The genes are TRBV27 and TRBJ1-2; 7 bases match TRBD1. Per the germline V gene, CDR1 is MNHEY and CDR2 is SMNVEV (reference sequence). The CDR3 spans 14 residues. The junction had 10 bases not matched to a gene; V was cut back by 8 bases and J by 4 bases. This CDR3 is CASSRTGGVYGYTF. CDR3 nucleotide sequence: TGTGCCAGCTCCCGGACAGGAGGCGTCTATGGCTACACCTTC.

V usage is TRBV23-1 and J usage is TRBJ2-7; D possibly corresponds to TRBD1 (5 bases). Being an ORF, TRBV23-1 has a function that is uncertain. Trimming removed 2 bases from V and 2 bases from J, with 16 bases in between. This CDR3 is built from 16 residues. This CDR3 is CASSQTKGNPTYEQYF. Written as DNA, the CDR3 is TGCGCCAGCAGTCAAACTAAGGGGAACCCTACCTACGAGCAGTACTTC.

The rearrangement links TRBV5-5 to TRBJ1-5, with D perhaps TRBD1 (5 bases). This CDR3 has 15 residues. Germline V gene sequence: CDR1 SGHKS, CDR2 YYEKEE (reference sequence). The V end lost 1 base, the J end lost 4 bases, and 12 bases lay between the germline ends. CDR3 nucleotide sequence: TGTGCCAGCAGCTTGTCCGGGACGGTGAATCAGCCCCAGCATTTT. This sequence encodes CASSLSGTVNQPQHF. The variable domain in full, with the rest retrieved from reference TRBV5-5 and TRBJ1-5, is DAGVTQSPTHLIKTRGQQVTLRCSPISGHKSVSWYQQVLGQGPQFIFQYYEKEERGRGNFPDRFSARQFPNYSSELNVNALLLGDSALYLCASSLSGTVNQPQHFGDGTRLSIL.

The rearrangement links TRBV2 to TRBJ2-7; D may be TRBD2 (5 bases). Looked up from germline, CDR1 is SNHLY and CDR2 is FYNNEI. This CDR3 region has 13 residues. Between the trimmed V and J ends, which lost 4 bases and 5 bases, there was a span of 12 bases. In nucleotides, the CDR3 is TGTGCCAGCAGTGCCATGGGCGGGCACGAGCAGTACTTC. Protein: CASSAMGGHEQYF.

The gene calls are TRBV5-1 and TRBJ2-5; 13 bases agree with TRBD2. The trim removed 4 bases at V and 3 bases at J, leaving 3 bases unmatched. Germline assignment: CDR1 SGHRS and CDR2 YFSETQ. CDR3 size: 15 residues. The CDR3: CASSLGTSGEETQYF. CDR3 coding DNA: TGCGCCAGCAGCCTAGGGACTAGCGGGGAAGAGACCCAGTACTTC. Using reference TRBV5-1 and TRBJ2-5 for the parts outside the CDR3, the full variable domain is KAGVTQTPRYLIKTRGQQVTLSCSPISGHRSVSWYQQTPGQGLQFLFEYFSETQRNKGNFPGRFSGRQFSNSRSEMNVSTLELGDSALYLCASSLGTSGEETQYFGPGTRLLVL.

The chain carries TRBV5-1 and TRBJ2-7; possible D gene TRBD1, 5 bases. V was pared by 0 bases and J by 5 bases, with 12 bases between. The CDR3 consists of 14 residues. Germline V gives CDR1 SGHRS, CDR2 YFSETQ. The CDR3 loop reads CASSLAAGIDEQYF. DNA for the CDR3: TGCGCCAGCAGCTTGGCCGCAGGGATCGACGAGCAGTACTTC.

The chain links TRBV30 to TRBJ1-5; the match to TRBD1 covers 7 bases. Germline lookup yields CDR1 GTSNPN and CDR2 SVGIG (reference sequence). CDR3 length equals 16 residues. V dropped 1 base and J dropped 2; count of bases not matched to a gene: 8. The chain's CDR3 is CAWSGRQGRGNQPQHF. CDR3 nucleotides: TGTGCCTGGAGTGGCCGACAGGGCAGGGGCAATCAGCCCCAGCATTTT.

This chain links TRBV30 with TRBJ1-1; 7 bases line up with TRBD1. This CDR3 comprises 13 residues. V lost 4 bases and J lost 4; bases outside the gene matches: 6. CDR1 is GTSNPN and CDR2 is SVGIG in the germline V gene (reference sequence). CDR3 in amino acids: CAWTRQGPTEAFF. The CDR3 nucleotides read TGTGCCTGGACCCGACAGGGTCCCACTGAAGCTTTCTTT.

In the case of this clone: At one end the junction does not follow the germline gene, possibly because of a read error. V usage is TRBV7-7 and J usage is TRBJ2-7; 7 bases map to TRBD1. Germline CDR1 SSHAT, CDR2 FNYEAQ (reference sequence). The CDR3 consists of 13 residues. DNA of the CDR3: TGTGCTAGCAGCTTAAACAGGGGCTACGAGCAGTACTTC. It is translated as CASSLNRGYEQYF.

This clone was picked up one time. This chain's CDR3 is CASRLRMNTEAFF. CDR3 nucleotides: TGTGCCAGCAGGCTTAGAATGAACACTGAAGCTTTCTTT. This chain connects TRBV12-3 or TRBV12-4 to TRBJ1-1; no firm D call. V was cut by 6 bases and J by 0 bases, with 8 bases left in between. The CDR3 sequence is 13 residues long.

This chain uses TRBV27 with TRBJ1-5; D ambiguous. Trimming stripped 0 bases from V and 4 bases from J, with 10 bases between. Germline V CDR1 and CDR2: MNHEY, SMNVEV (reference sequence). CDR3 length: 15 residues. The CDR3 DNA is TGTGCCAGCAGTTTATCGGGCCTCGTTAATCAGCCCCAGCATTTT. Its translation is CASSLSGLVNQPQHF.

The genes are TRBV19 and TRBJ2-1; no firm D call. The CDR3 runs 14 residues. The germline V gene encodes CDR1 LNHDA and CDR2 SQIVND (reference sequence). Trimming took 3 bases from V and 7 from J, leaving 13 bases between them. DNA of the CDR3: TGTGCCAGTAGTATCCCGGGTTATAGGAATGAGCAGTTCTTC. Translated, it gives CASSIPGYRNEQFF.

The V call is TRBV19, the J call TRBJ1-1; D is ambiguous. This CDR3 has 12 amino acids. The germline V gene has CDR1 LNHDA and CDR2 SQIVND (reference sequence). Trimming removed 10 bases from V and 0 bases from J, with 9 bases in between. This chain's CDR3 is CATTALNTEAFF. CDR3 sequence (DNA): TGTGCCACAACGGCGTTGAACACTGAAGCTTTCTTT. The entire variable domain, with the rest obtained from reference TRBV19 and TRBJ1-1, is as follows: DGGITQSPKYLFRKEGQNVTLSCEQNLNHDAMYWYRQDPGQGLRLIYYSQIVNDFQKGDIAEGYSVSREKKESFPLTVTSAQKNPTAFYLCATTALNTEAFFGQGTRLTVV.

The chain is built from TRBV18 and TRBJ1-3; TRBD1 matches 9 bases. The germline gives CDR1 KGHSH, CDR2 LQKENI. The ends lost 8 bases at V and 2 bases at J; junction bases unmatched: 7. CDR3 size: 15 residues. DNA for the CDR3: TGTGCCAGCCGACAGCGGACAGGGGCTGGAAACACCATATATTTT. This sequence encodes CASRQRTGAGNTIYF.

This clone showed up just once. The chain is built from TRBV6-5 and TRBJ1-4; 8 nucleotides agree with TRBD1. Germline values: CDR1 MNHEY, CDR2 SVGAGI. The CDR3 covers 14 residues. J gave up 6 bases and V 6 bases, and 6 bases lay outside the gene matches. The DNA of the CDR3 is TGTGCCAGCAGGACAGGGGTTGGGGATGAAAAACTGTTTTTT. It is translated as CASRTGVGDEKLFF.